The next 26 T cell receptor beta chains were all read from a single sample in a study of blood T cell repertoires in COVID-19. Measured with immunoSEQ multiplex PCR; TCRdb has only the in-frame clones, and not every one. The table shows more than 60,000 clones, with 85% occurring only once. The sample taken for sequencing was peripheral blood. The receptors originated from a human donor in a cohort sampled during active COVID-19.

V is TRBV5-4 and J is TRBJ1-2; D is undetermined. V was trimmed by 7 bases and J by 5 bases, leaving 12 bases between them. The CDR3 sequence is 12 residues long. Germline V CDR1 and CDR2: SGHNT, YYREEE (reference sequence). CDR3 in amino acids: CASAMFEYGYTF. CDR3 coding DNA: TGTGCCAGCGCGATGTTCGAGTATGGCTACACCTTC. Full variable domain (missing parts from reference TRBV5-4 and TRBJ1-2): ETGVTQSPTHLIKTRGQQVTLRCSSQSGHNTVSWYQQALGQGPQFIFQYYREEENGRGNFPPRFSGLQFPNYSSELNVNALELDDSALYLCASAMFEYGYTFGSGTRLTVV.

The rearrangement uses TRBV12-2 and TRBJ2-5; TRBD2, the table's D call, lacks a check against the DNA. TRBV12-2 is annotated as a pseudogene. The CDR3 totals 16 residues. The CDR3 nucleotides read TGTGCAAGTCGCCCAAAAGCGACCGTTTCTTCACGGACCCAGTACTTC. This translates into CASRPKATVSSRTQYF.

The chain couples TRBV2 to TRBJ2-5, with D perhaps matching TRBD1 (6 bases). Trimming took off 3 bases at V and 4 bases at J, with 9 bases between the two ends. Germline loops: CDR1 SNHLY, CDR2 FYNNEI. The CDR3 spans 13 residues. The CDR3 is CASSEGTRETQYF. The CDR3 DNA follows: TGTGCCAGCAGTGAGGGGACACGAGAGACCCAGTACTTC.

The V call is TRBV7-8, the J call TRBJ1-2, with 9 bases aligning to TRBD1. The CDR3 runs to 15 residues. CDR1 and CDR2 (germline): SGHVS, FQNEAQ. The junction had 11 bases not matched to a gene; V was cut back by 5 bases and J by 7 bases. The CDR3 loop is CASSATGQGSRGYTF. The CDR3 DNA reads as TGTGCCAGCAGCGCTACGGGACAGGGAAGTCGTGGCTACACCTTC.

J is TRBJ2-7 and V is TRBV7-9; 8 bases align to TRBD2. This CDR3 is 18 amino acids long. The germline V gene encodes CDR1 SEHNR and CDR2 FQNEAQ (reference sequence). V lost 5 bases to trimming and J lost 0 bases; unmatched junction nucleotides: 15. The chain's CDR3 is CASSPLGSGGRSSYEQYF. The CDR3 DNA reads as TGTGCCAGCAGCCCCTTGGGGAGCGGGGGACGGAGCTCCTACGAGCAGTACTTC. The variable domain in full, completed from reference TRBV7-9 and TRBJ2-7, reads DTGVSQNPRHKITKRGQNVTFRCDPISEHNRLYWYRQTLGQGPEFLTYFQNEAQLEKSRLLSDRFSAERPKGSFSTLEIQRTEQGDSAMYLCASSPLGSGGRSSYEQYFGPGTRLTVT.

This chain joins TRBV9 and TRBJ1-2, with 7 bases lining up with TRBD1. CDR1 SGDLS and CDR2 YYNGEE come from the germline V gene. CDR3 length: 15 residues. The V segment lost 4 bases and the J segment 6 bases; nucleotides outside the gene matches: 12. The CDR3 DNA reads as TGTGCCAGCAGCCCCAACCTCCAGGGGGATCATGGCTACACCTTC. Residues: CASSPNLQGDHGYTF.

The rearrangement uses TRBV7-9 and TRBJ1-5, with D tentatively TRBD1 (6 bases). Germline V gene sequence: CDR1 SEHNR, CDR2 FQNEAQ (reference sequence). This CDR3 contains 12 residues. The germline V and J ends were trimmed by 8 bases and 1 base, with 6 bases remaining between them. Here the CDR3 reads CASGQSNQPQHF. CDR3 bases: TGTGCCAGCGGACAGAGCAATCAGCCCCAGCATTTT.

The chain uses TRBV19 and TRBJ2-5, with TRBD2 as a possible D gene (5 bases). The CDR3 covers 13 residues. The V gene's germline CDR1 is LNHDA and CDR2 SQIVND (reference sequence). The ends were cut back, 5 bases at V and 5 bases at J, with 12 bases in the middle. The CDR3 DNA reads as TGTGCCAGTAGTCTCGGGTGGGAGGAGACCCAGTACTTC. Its translation is CASSLGWEETQYF.

V gene TRBV27 combines with J gene TRBJ2-2, with a weak D call TRBD1 (6 bases). Germline V gene lookup returns CDR1 MNHEY and CDR2 SMNVEV (reference sequence). CDR3 length: 14 residues. V gave up 2 bases and J gave up 3 bases, with 7 bases separating them. CDR3 bases: TGTGCCAGCAGTTTACACAGGGACACCGGGGAGCTGTTTTTT. It specifies CASSLHRDTGELFF.

Only a few counts were recorded for this clone. V and J are TRBV6-5 and TRBJ1-4; D possibly corresponds to TRBD1 (6 bases). The V end lost 7 bases, the J end lost 8 bases, and 20 bases lay between the germline ends. This CDR3 region has 15 residues. Germline V CDR1 and CDR2: MNHEY, SVGAGI. The CDR3 here is CASTQGPGQGEKLFF. The CDR3 coding sequence is TGTGCCAGCACCCAGGGGCCGGGCCAAGGAGAAAAACTGTTTTTT.

The J gene is TRBJ1-1, the V gene TRBV11-1, with D maybe TRBD1 (5 bases). The CDR3 consists of 15 residues. CDR1 SGHAT and CDR2 FQDESV come from the germline V gene (reference sequence). V dropped 6 bases and J dropped 3 bases, with 17 bases sitting between them. Written as DNA, the CDR3 is TGTGCCAGCAGAATATGGACCGGAGGGGACACTGAAGCTTTCTTT. It yields the protein CASRIWTGGDTEAFF.

The chain uses TRBV6-1 and TRBJ1-2; no definite D call. Trimming stripped 2 bases from V and 4 bases from J, with 11 bases between. Germline assignment: CDR1 MNHNS and CDR2 SASEGT. The length of the CDR3 is 14 residues. CDR3 nucleotides: TGTGCCAGCAGTGAATCTTACGTGAGCTATGGCTACACCTTC. This gives the protein CASSESYVSYGYTF.

This sequence joins TRBV29-1 and TRBJ1-2, with 7 bases matching TRBD1. The CDR3 contains 12 residues. Looked up from germline, CDR1 is SQVTM and CDR2 is ANQGSEA. With 4 bases clipped from V and 4 bases from J, the junction kept 3 bases outside the gene matches. CDR3 nucleotide sequence: TGCAGCGTTGGAACAGGGGTCTATGGCTACACCTTC. Encoded protein: CSVGTGVYGYTF.

The V call is TRBV3-1 (or the pseudogene TRBV3-2), the J call TRBJ1-2, with D unresolved. This CDR3 region has 17 residues. Germline V gives CDR1 LGHDT, CDR2 YNNKEL (reference sequence). Trimming removed 0 bases from V and 0 bases from J, with 14 bases in between. CDR3 amino acids: CASSQELGSLANYGYTF. CDR3 nucleotide sequence: TGTGCCAGCAGCCAAGAATTGGGGAGCCTCGCTAACTATGGCTACACCTTC.

The chain joins TRBV5-1 to TRBJ1-4; TRBD1 aligns across 9 bases. The CDR3 is made up of 14 amino acids. Germline V gives CDR1 SGHRS, CDR2 YFSETQ. V shed 4 bases and J 4 bases; nucleotides not matched to a gene: 2. The CDR3 DNA sequence: TGCGCCAGCAGCCTGGACAGGGGTAATGAAAAACTGTTTTTT. The encoded protein is CASSLDRGNEKLFF.

The J gene is TRBJ1-2, the V gene TRBV4-1; D unclear. The CDR3 is 13 residues long. Trimming cost V 0 bases and J 8 bases, with 10 bases left between them. Looked up from germline, CDR1 is MGHRA and CDR2 is YSYEKL. The CDR3 is CASSQEGRVGYTF. CDR3 sequence (DNA): TGCGCCAGCAGCCAAGAGGGTCGGGTCGGCTACACCTTC.

This rearrangement joins TRBV19 to TRBJ1-6; the match to TRBD1 covers 7 bases. The junction had 18 bases not matched to a gene; V was cut back by 6 bases and J by 4 bases. The CDR3 consists of 19 residues. Germline CDR1 reads LNHDA; CDR2 reads SQIVND (reference sequence). The CDR3 loop reads CASRWESDREVPYNSPLHF. In DNA form, the CDR3 reads TGTGCCAGTAGGTGGGAAAGCGACAGGGAGGTACCGTATAATTCACCCCTCCACTTT.

The J gene is TRBJ1-4, the V gene TRBV18; no definite D call. Germline V CDR1 and CDR2: KGHSH, LQKENI. The CDR3 totals 15 residues. V was shortened by 5 bases and J by 8 bases, with 18 bases between the two germline ends. DNA for the CDR3: TGTGCCAGCTCATCGCAGACGGGATTAGGGGAAAAACTGTTTTTT. Translation gives CASSSQTGLGEKLFF.

This clone was recorded only once. The rearrangement joins TRBV12-5 to TRBJ2-7; D call uncertain. V lost 4 bases and J lost 7, with 17 bases in between. CDR3 length: 14 residues. The germline CDR1 and CDR2 sequences are LGHNT and FRNRAP. CDR3 sequence reads: CASGSPNGLGEQYF. For the CDR3, the DNA is TGTGCTAGTGGTTCCCCCAACGGCCTCGGGGAGCAGTACTTC.

The chain uses TRBV4-3 and TRBJ2-7; 7 positions match TRBD2. CDR3 length equals 15 residues. V trimming: 2 bases; J trimming: 1 base; junction bases outside the gene matches: 5. Germline V lookup: CDR1 LGHNA, CDR2 YSLEER. CDR3: CASSQSRGGSYEQYF. The CDR3 DNA follows: TGCGCCAGCAGCCAATCGCGCGGGGGATCCTACGAGCAGTACTTC.

V and J are TRBV6-5 and TRBJ2-3; D might be TRBD2 (7 bases). The CDR3 totals 12 residues. Germline V gene lookup returns CDR1 MNHEY and CDR2 SVGAGI. Deletions cut 11 bases from V and 7 bases from J, with 16 bases between. For the CDR3, the DNA is TGTGCCTGGGGGGGGCTTGCAAATACGCAGTATTTT. Protein: CAWGGLANTQYF.

The rearrangement uses TRBV7-7 and TRBJ2-5, with 7 bases fitting TRBD2. V shed 5 bases and J 2 bases; nucleotides not matched to a gene: 5. This CDR3 has 14 amino acids. The germline CDR1 and CDR2 sequences are SSHAT and FNYEAQ (reference sequence). CDR3 DNA sequence: TGTGCCAGCAGCCAGAGGGAGGGGCAAGAGACCCAGTACTTC. Amino acids: CASSQREGQETQYF.

The chain recombines TRBV6-4 with TRBJ1-6, with 9 bases lining up with TRBD1. CDR1 is MRHNA and CDR2 is SNTAGT in the germline V gene. The CDR3 runs to 15 residues. The junction had 4 bases not matched to a gene; V was cut back by 4 bases and J by 6 bases. The CDR3 here is CASSAGTGFNSPLHF. CDR3 coding DNA: TGTGCCAGCAGTGCCGGGACAGGGTTTAATTCACCCCTCCACTTT.

This chain links TRBV7-9 with TRBJ1-1; D perhaps matches TRBD1 (6 bases). Germline lookup yields CDR1 SEHNR and CDR2 FQNEAQ (reference sequence). V was pared by 4 bases and J by 3 bases, with 12 bases between. The CDR3 sequence is 14 residues long. As DNA, the CDR3 is TGTGCCAGCAGCTCCACAGGGAGAGACACTGAAGCTTTCTTT. Translation gives CASSSTGRDTEAFF.

The chain couples TRBV19 to TRBJ2-2, with D possibly being TRBD2 (5 bases). V gave up 9 bases and J gave up 2 bases, with 13 bases separating them. Germline loops: CDR1 LNHDA, CDR2 SQIVND (reference sequence). The CDR3 contains 14 residues. DNA of the CDR3: TGTGCCAGCTTCGATGGGAGAAACACCGGGGAGCTGTTTTTT. Translated: CASFDGRNTGELFF.

The V and J genes are TRBV24-1 and TRBJ2-7, with D possibly matching TRBD1 (5 bases). Germline CDR1 KGHDR, CDR2 SFDVKD. Trimming pared 2 bases from V and 5 bases from J, leaving 9 bases between. This CDR3 has 13 residues. CDR3 DNA: TGTGCCACCAGTGATTCAGGGAAAGACGAGCAGTACTTC. It encodes CATSDSGKDEQYF.